The T cell receptor beta chain described here comes from a study of T cells in localized non-small cell lung cancer. Study-level findings and limits: Sequencing, confined to only one tumor region, leaves heterogeneity possible. Tumor showed lower T cell clonality than uninvolved adjacent lung, where it was highest. Among the top 100 tumor clones, a median approximately 60 appeared in adjacent lung.

The V gene's germline CDR1 is MNHNS and CDR2 SASEGT. V lost 6 bases and J lost 12; bases outside the gene matches: 8. The CDR3 loop spans 14 amino acids. The method was immunoSEQ multiplex PCR; TCRdb's version includes in-frame clones alone and lacks a portion of them. The sample records just over 20,000 clones, 65% to 85% being singletons. Details on this clone: Its antigen remains unidentified.

Source: peripheral blood, taken before any cancer treatment. The source is a man aged 35 to 70 with stage I lung adenocarcinoma. The chain couples TRBV6-1 to TRBJ2-1; 13 bases align to TRBD2. CDR3 loop: CASRVGLAGLGQFF. DNA for the CDR3: TGTGCCAGCAGGGTGGGACTAGCGGGGTTAGGGCAGTTCTTC.